A single sample is the source of the 3 T cell receptor beta chains below, sequenced in a study of blood T cell repertoires in COVID-19. The table came from immunoSEQ multiplex PCR; TCRdb's copy has only in-frame clones and leaves some out. This repertoire shows about 310,000 clones, around 86% found once; its top ten account for 1%. The sequencing input was peripheral blood. These receptor sequences come from a man aged 50-59 years with active or convalescent COVID-19.

The chain employs TRBV6-4 and TRBJ2-2; D is uncertain. CDR3 length: 15 amino acids. From germline, CDR1 is MRHNA and CDR2 SNTAGT. Trimming stripped 3 bases from V and 5 bases from J, with 13 bases between. Written as DNA, the CDR3 is TGTGCCAGCAGTGAAACGGGTGGTAAGACCGGGGAGCTGTTTTTT. Amino acid sequence: CASSETGGKTGELFF.

The V gene is TRBV5-1, the J gene TRBJ2-1, with 9 positions matching TRBD2. CDR1 and CDR2 (germline): SGHRS, YFSETQ. This CDR3 has 16 amino acids. The J segment lost 4 bases and the V segment lost 5 bases, leaving 10 bases of the junction unmatched. The DNA for the CDR3 is TGCGCCAGCAGTCTCCCGACTAGCGGAGCGTACAATGAGCAGTTCTTC. It translates to CASSLPTSGAYNEQFF.

The chain combines TRBV7-9 with TRBJ2-1, with 9 nucleotides matching TRBD1. V dropped 5 bases and J dropped 5; count of bases not matched to a gene: 7. The CDR3 is made up of 15 amino acids. CDR1 and CDR2 (germline): SEHNR, FQNEAQ (reference sequence). This chain's CDR3 is CASSGTGLLNNEQFF. CDR3 coding DNA: TGTGCCAGCAGCGGGACAGGGCTTCTCAACAATGAGCAGTTCTTC.